The TCR beta chain described here comes from a study of T cell responses to AZD1222 COVID-19 vaccine (dated by TCRdb to the early 2020s). A note on the overall study: TCR sequencing was performed for 230 to 250 trial participants, of whom some 200 were given two doses of AZD1222 and some 25 were given two doses of MenACWY control vaccine. Trial participants were enrolled into age subgroups of 18-55, 56-69 and 70-plus years, which contained roughly 140, 27 and 60 TCR-sequenced participants, respectively. Overall study results and their limits: Reportedly, close to half of the unique spike-specific TCRs recognized epitopes lying outside the regions that are mutated in the B.1.351 and B.1.1.7 variants. Participants were mostly white British and included more females than males, and it was suggested by the authors that clonal diversity may have been underestimated. Conclusions about previously exposed vaccinees are limited, since just a handful of AZD1222 recipients were seropositive for SARS-CoV-2 at baseline. Because no samples from the day 14 peak response were available, repertoires could be characterized only after the peak T cell response. Spike-specific TCR breadth and depth rose significantly after two AZD1222 doses compared with day 0 and with MenACWY recipients. The 56-69-year group was small, and its depth increase did not reach significance, likely because of low power. The vaccine-associated CD4 TCRs covered the entire spike protein, and the dominant responses fell in regions 160-218 and 743-854.

The meaning of the sample's time point label: baseline before first vaccination. The sample's treatment or condition label, in plain terms: meningococcal conjugate vaccine given as trial control. The vaccinee samples were drawn from two UK trials, COV001 and COV002, one of which was a single-blind randomized controlled phase 2/3 trial testing AZD1222 (ChAdOx1 nCoV-19) in healthy adults. Trial participant PBMC samples were collected at day 0 and day 28 after the second dose for TCRbeta chain sequencing. The CDR3 regions of human TCRbeta chains were subjected to immunosequencing. Turning to the authors' computational methods: Repertoire TCRs were checked for matches against a reference library of SARS-CoV-2-specific TCRs that had been generated using the MIRA antigen-specificity platform. Breadth was defined as the fraction of unique TCRs that were SARS-CoV-2-associated. Depth was defined as the fraction of total T cells that were SARS-CoV-2-associated. Using the MIRA data, every spike-specific TCR was mapped to the spike region that the TCR reacted to and assigned to either a CD4 or a CD8 class. Log10-transformed breadth and depth values were compared by one-way ANOVA with Sidak's multiple comparisons tests. TCRdb retrieved this table from immuneACCESS and kept in-frame rearrangements only. Not all clones are present; in checked studies, unresolved V genes account for under half, and no reason is known for the remainder. The V and J calls and the clone size are those of that table, but D and trimming were determined from the DNA. Across this sample there are 120,000 to 150,000 clones, with just over 90% seen only once. The ten biggest clones cover roughly 2.8% of the sample.

Relative to germline, V is 7 bases shorter and J is 6 bases shorter, with 16 bases between their ends. In the germline V gene, CDR1 corresponds to MNHEY and CDR2 to SVGAGI. The CDR3, cysteine through phenylalanine, is 14 amino acids long. Of the read, only the CDR3 DNA is kept; its 42 bases are in frame from base 1. As concerns this clone: Its binding antigen is unknown. No base quality values were provided; no much bigger clone lies one nucleotide off.

The chain is assembled from TRBV6-5 and TRBJ1-5; a tentative D match to TRBD1 spans 6 bases. This sample comprised peripheral blood, obtained on day 0 of MenACWY control vaccination. The clonotype was recovered from an adult in good health. CDR3 region: CASTNLQGVQPQHF. The bases are TGTGCCAGCACCAACCTACAGGGCGTTCAGCCCCAGCATTTT.